This T cell receptor beta chain comes out of a study of T cell repertoires in cytomegalovirus infection. Study-wide context: A matching HLA type, together with CMV infection, was signaled by public TCR beta signatures. Findings and limits, study-wide: HLA-C-restricted CMV-specific TCR beta clonotypes were dominant in the ex vivo response.

The CDR3 contains 15 residues. J gave up 3 bases and V 4 bases, and 9 bases lay outside the gene matches. The germline V gene has CDR1 MDHEN and CDR2 SYDVKM. Each CDR3 protein gets one entry after TCRdb re-called the reads with MiXCR. Seen here are roughly 600,000 distinct CDR3 sequences, 24% observed once, and the top ten hold 6.5% to 10%. This clonotype was detected ten times or more. What it binds is not known. Sequencing was performed on CD8+ T cells from PBMCs. The rearrangement joins TRBV28 to TRBJ2-7; the match to TRBD1 covers 7 bases. The TCR sequence derives from a human donor in good health (CMV status not recorded). Some clones in this sample may be carry-over from other donors' samples. This CDR3 is CASSSSGTGVYEQYV. CDR3 nucleotides: TGTGCCAGCAGTTCTTCCGGAACAGGGGTCTACGAGCAGTACGTC.